A single sample gave rise to the 12 T cell receptor beta chains below, sequenced in a study of CD8 T cells in ankylosing spondylitis. TCRdb processed the 5' RACE reads anew with MiXCR; each CDR3 protein has one entry. The sample has about 240,000 distinct CDR3 sequences, roughly 8.2% seen once. Sequenced: blood, either unsorted or a sorted T cell fraction (not recorded which). These receptors all stem from a female donor with ankylosing spondylitis or in good health (not recorded which).

The chain couples TRBV30 to TRBJ2-2; D is perhaps TRBD2 (6 bases). The V gene's germline CDR1 is GTSNPN and CDR2 SVGIG (reference sequence). The V and J ends lost 2 bases and 2 bases respectively, with 9 bases between them. CDR3 length: 14 amino acids. In DNA form, the CDR3 reads TGTGCCTGGAGTAGGGCGGGAAACACCGGGGAGCTGTTTTTT. Its protein is CAWSRAGNTGELFF.

This clonotype was found many times. The CDR3 spells CAWSRRAGSREKLFF. In DNA form, the CDR3 reads TGTGCCTGGAGTCGCCGTGCAGGGAGTAGGGAAAAACTGTTTTTT. The chain uses TRBV30 and TRBJ1-4, with D perhaps TRBD1 (5 bases). This CDR3 has 15 amino acids. The V gene lost 2 bases and the J gene lost 8 bases, with 18 bases spanning the gap. Per the germline V gene, CDR1 is GTSNPN and CDR2 is SVGIG (reference sequence).

There are a few counts of this clonotype. V gene TRBV7-3 combines with J gene TRBJ1-1; D uncertain. Deletions cut 5 bases from V and 11 bases from J, with 6 bases between. The V gene's germline CDR1 is SGHTA and CDR2 FQGTGA. This CDR3 has 9 residues. The CDR3 protein is CASSRVAFF. The CDR3 DNA is TGTGCCAGCAGCCGAGTGGCTTTCTTT.

This clonotype was seen repeatedly, ten times or more. The J gene is TRBJ1-5, the V gene TRBV4-3; the D is unclear. Trimming left V 0 bases short and J 5 bases short, with 5 bases between. Germline V CDR1 and CDR2: LGHNA, YSLEER. This CDR3 contains 13 residues. The CDR3 loop is CASSQDRDQPQHF. The CDR3 DNA sequence: TGCGCCAGCAGCCAAGATAGAGATCAGCCCCAGCATTTT.

This clonotype was observed a few times. The gene calls are TRBV5-8 and TRBJ1-4, with 8 bases identical to TRBD1. V dropped 1 base and J dropped 7; count of bases not matched to a gene: 9. Germline CDR1 reads SGHTS; CDR2 reads YDEGEE. The CDR3 spans 16 residues. The CDR3 loop is CASSLSQGGPREKLFF. CDR3 DNA sequence: TGTGCCAGCAGCTTGTCACAGGGGGGCCCCCGTGAAAAACTGTTTTTT.

This clonotype was counted at least ten times. CDR3 nucleotide sequence: TGTGCCACCAGCAGAGATTACGGACGGAGGTATGGCTACACCTTC. Encoded protein: CATSRDYGRRYGYTF. The chain has TRBV15 and TRBJ1-2; D call uncertain. V gave up 0 bases and J gave up 5 bases, with 13 bases separating them. The CDR3 runs to 15 residues. The germline V gene encodes CDR1 LNHNV and CDR2 YYDKDF (reference sequence).

There are many counts of this clonotype. This chain joins TRBV20-1 and TRBJ1-5; D perhaps matches TRBD1 (5 bases). The CDR3 runs to 13 residues. Per germline, CDR1 DFQATT and CDR2 SNEGSKA (reference sequence). V shed 1 base and J shed 7 bases, with 11 bases lying between them. The CDR3, as DNA: TGCAGTGCTAGAGCCCTCTGGGACCAGCCCCAGCATTTT. Its protein product is CSARALWDQPQHF.

This clonotype was seen at least ten times. This chain joins TRBV10-1 and TRBJ2-7; a possible D gene is TRBD2 (6 bases). V lost 3 bases and J 12 bases, leaving 18 bases between the germline ends. CDR1 and CDR2 from the germline V gene are WNHNN and SYGVQD (reference sequence). The CDR3 has 13 amino acids. This CDR3 reads CASSEAGQHDMYF. CDR3 bases: TGCGCCAGCAGTGAAGCGGGCCAGCACGACATGTACTTC.

This clonotype was seen only a few times. This chain links TRBV20-1 with TRBJ2-7; possible D gene TRBD1, 5 bases. The V end was cut by 2 bases, the J end by 3 bases, with 11 bases between. The CDR3 has 13 residues. The germline V gene encodes CDR1 DFQATT and CDR2 SNEGSKA (reference sequence). This CDR3 is CSARLRQNYEQYF. CDR3 coding DNA: TGCAGTGCTAGACTCCGACAGAACTACGAGCAGTACTTC.

The chain combines TRBV11-1 with TRBJ2-2, with a tentative D call TRBD2 (6 bases). V was shortened by 3 bases and J by 1 base, with 18 bases between the two germline ends. Germline-derived CDR1 and CDR2 are SGHAT and FQDESV (reference sequence). The CDR3 is 18 amino acids. CDR3 coding DNA: TGTGCCAGCAGCTTTACACCTTCGGGAGCCAGGAACACCGGGGAGCTGTTTTTT. This sequence encodes CASSFTPSGARNTGELFF.

This clonotype was picked up many times. V gene TRBV5-6 combines with J gene TRBJ2-5; possibly TRBD1 or TRBD2 for D (6 bases each). The CDR3 runs to 13 residues. Trimming pared 4 bases from V and 4 bases from J, leaving 11 bases between. Germline lookup yields CDR1 SGHDT and CDR2 YYEEEE. The CDR3 loop is CASSLKGGETQYF. DNA for the CDR3: TGTGCCAGCAGCCTTAAGGGGGGAGAGACCCAGTACTTC.

The table lists this clonotype with many counts. This chain joins TRBV6-5 and TRBJ1-1; tentatively, D is TRBD1 (5 bases). The V and J ends lost 2 bases and 3 bases respectively, with 16 bases between them. The CDR3 spans 16 residues. Germline loops: CDR1 MNHEY, CDR2 SVGAGI. In DNA, the CDR3 is TGTGCCAGCAGTTACGGGGCCTCTCCCTTGGACACTGAAGCTTTCTTT. Its protein is CASSYGASPLDTEAFF.